These 7 T cell receptor beta chains share one sample of origin, sequenced in a study of OX40 agonist ivuxolimab in advanced cancers. Measured with immunoSEQ multiplex PCR; TCRdb has only the in-frame clones, and not every one. The sample contains approximately 63,000 clones, roughly 78% of which appear only once. This specimen consisted of CD4+ or CD8+ T cells sorted from blood, obtained in a trial of the OX40 agonist ivuxolimab. These receptors originate from an adult with an advanced solid tumor such as melanoma, head and neck, liver or kidney cancer.

The chain joins TRBV7-2 to TRBJ2-2; 9 bases map to TRBD2. Germline V gene sequence: CDR1 SGHTA, CDR2 FQGNSA. V was clipped by 3 bases and J by 6 bases; unmatched bases: 5. The CDR3 sequence is 15 residues long. Here the CDR3 reads CASSFSGSLPGELFF. The CDR3 nucleotides are TGTGCCAGCAGCTTTAGCGGGAGTCTTCCCGGGGAGCTGTTTTTT.

The rearrangement uses TRBV7-3 and TRBJ2-1, with 10 nucleotides matching TRBD2. The germline gives CDR1 SGHTA, CDR2 FQGTGA. The CDR3 totals 15 residues. With 0 bases clipped from V and 10 bases from J, the junction kept 6 bases outside the gene matches. DNA for the CDR3: TGTGCCAGCAGCTTAACAAGCGGGGGGGCCTCCGAGCAGTTCTTC. This translates into CASSLTSGGASEQFF. The full variable domain, its missing parts supplied by reference TRBV7-3 and TRBJ2-1, is GAGVSQTPSNKVTEKGKYVELRCDPISGHTALYWYRQSLGQGPEFLIYFQGTGAADDSGLPNDRFFAVRPEGSVSTLKIQRTERGDSAVYLCASSLTSGGASEQFFGPGTRLTVL.

The V gene is TRBV7-9, the J gene TRBJ2-1; D may be TRBD1 (5 bases). The CDR3 runs to 14 residues. Deletions cut 11 bases from V and 12 bases from J, with 26 bases between. Germline CDR1 is SEHNR and CDR2 is FQNEAQ (reference sequence). CDR3 residues: CAPQGPGSVGVQFF. Here the CDR3 DNA reads TGTGCCCCCCAAGGACCAGGGTCCGTTGGAGTGCAGTTCTTC.

This clone appeared a single time. The V call is TRBV7-2, the J call TRBJ1-1; D is unresolved. Looked up from germline, CDR1 is SGHTA and CDR2 is FQGNSA. V shed 5 bases and J shed 3 bases, with 16 bases lying between them. This CDR3 is built from 15 residues. The DNA of the CDR3 is TGTGCCAGCAGCCCGAGGATATTACCATACACTGAAGCTTTCTTT. This sequence encodes CASSPRILPYTEAFF.

The chain combines TRBV10-2 with TRBJ2-1; 9 positions match TRBD2. This CDR3 contains 15 residues. The germline V gene has CDR1 WSHSY and CDR2 SAAADI. V shed 2 bases, J shed 6 bases, and the junction held 5 bases outside the gene matches. DNA of the CDR3: TGCGCCAGCAGTGAGAGGCGGGAGGGCACCAATGAGCAGTTCTTC. This encodes CASSERREGTNEQFF.

The V gene is TRBV28, the J gene TRBJ2-7; no reliable D call. The CDR3 sequence is 12 residues long. V was trimmed by 7 bases and J by 3 bases, leaving 10 bases between them. Germline CDR1 is MDHEN and CDR2 is SYDVKM. In nucleotides, the CDR3 is TGTGCCAGCACAGGTAACAGCTACGAGCAGTACTTC. Amino acid sequence: CASTGNSYEQYF.

The gene calls are TRBV6-1 and TRBJ2-1, with 11 nucleotides matching TRBD2. V lost 0 bases to trimming and J lost 8 bases; unmatched junction nucleotides: 6. This CDR3 is built from 16 residues. Germline V gene sequence: CDR1 MNHNS, CDR2 SASEGT. The CDR3 is CASSEASGRAIYEQFF. CDR3 DNA sequence: TGTGCCAGCAGTGAAGCTAGCGGGAGGGCCATATATGAGCAGTTCTTC.